This TCR beta chain comes out of a study of monozygotic twins with inflammatory bowel disease (dated by TCRdb to the late 2010s). Background for the entire study: The complete study included about 28 monozygotic twin pairs: 19 IBD-discordant Danish pairs and nine German pairs, of which four were IBD-concordant and five were IBD-discordant. Each individual had, on average, about 151 000 unique TCRalpha sequences and 181 000 unique TCRbeta sequences available for analysis. Within discordant pairs, disease-associated traits were sought mainly by comparing IBD patients with their genetically identical healthy co-twins. The research as a whole found: Compared with healthy twins, IBD patients shared fewer clonotypes with other individuals, and the difference was most pronounced in patients with signs of disease activity. Because patients were on differing immunosuppressive treatments, the repertoires may have picked up extra background noise and inter-individual variability. Repertoire similarity did not differ between concordant and discordant twins, which could be due to limited statistical power. A decrease in TCRbeta repertoire diversity, as measured by inverse Simpson index, was observed in IBD patients compared with their healthy co-twins. The results gave no support for a single strong signal or clonotype linked to IBD. The analysis was unable to tell different T cell subtypes apart.

From each donor, a roughly 2.5 ml peripheral blood sample was collected into PAXgene tubes and stored at -80 degrees C. Total RNA was isolated from whole blood with the PAXgene blood miRNA kit on an automated QIAcube, without T cell sorting. Peripheral blood from monozygotic twin pairs who were concordant or discordant for inflammatory bowel disease underwent deep TCRalpha and TCRbeta repertoire profiling using unique molecular barcoding. Smoking habits were recorded for all twin pairs, and individuals were classified as current, former or never smokers. Turning to this clonotype: Which antigen it targets is not known.

Library creation used 5' RACE. The input for every TCR library was approximately 3,500 ng of total RNA. For each sample, cDNA synthesis with SMARTScribe reverse transcriptase was split into eight separate reactions. During cDNA synthesis, template switching was used to introduce unique molecular identifiers that contained a 6-nucleotide sample barcode. TCRalpha and TCRbeta cDNA was amplified in two nested PCRs of roughly 17 and 9 cycles, and bead purification was carried out after each PCR. Before amplification, the cDNA was both treated with uracil DNA-glycosylase and purified with the QIAquick PCR purification kit. The second PCR added Illumina TruSeq-compatible adapters along with sample-specific barcodes. TapeStation and Qubit were used to check library quality and concentration, and approximately 5.4 ng of each library was pooled. Pooled libraries were sequenced on an Illumina HiSeq2500 single-index Rapid Run with 2 x 100 bp reads and custom sequencing primers. Under the source paper's analysis protocol: UMI-based consensus assembly with MiGEC version 1.2.6 was used to correct PCR and sequencing errors. MiXCR version 2.1.1 handled V(D)J alignment, clonotype assembly and CDR3 extraction. To normalise gene usage, clonotype sharing and MAIT/NKT TCR abundance, the top 1000, 10 000 and 20 000 clonotypes in each sample were analysed. After downsampling to 27 000 UMIs, diversity was calculated as the inverse Simpson index using the vegan R package. Paired Mann-Whitney U tests were applied to discordant twin pairs, and Benjamini-Hochberg correction was used for multiple testing. TCRdb reanalyzed the reads, keeping one entry per CDR3 protein sequence and omitting DNA. The V and J calls and clone size come from TCRdb's table, not from the authors' own analysis. This sample's table carries some 160,000 distinct CDR3 sequences. In total, the top ten clones hold 6% to 9.5% of the sample.

The receptor's source is a human donor with ulcerative colitis or Crohn's disease, or a healthy co-twin of an affected twin (not recorded which). Specimen: blood.

The CDR3 region has the sequence CASSVTSSTYEQYF. The rearranged chain carries TRBV9 and TRBJ2-7. The CDR3 sequence holds 14 residues, the cysteine and phenylalanine included. The record lacks a DNA sequence. The germline V gene yields SGDLS for CDR1 and YYNGEE for CDR2. Reference TRBV9 and TRBJ2-7 proteins supply the regions before and after the CDR3; the full variable domain is: DSGVTQTPKHLITATGQRVTLRCSPRSGDLSVYWYQQSLDQGLQFLIQYYNGEERAKGNILERFSAQQFPDLHSELNLSSLELGDSALYFCASSVTSSTYEQYFGPGTRLTVT.